This entry lists 13 T cell receptor beta chains sequenced from one sample in a study of T cells in Graves' hyperthyroidism and ophthalmopathy. RNA transcripts yielded amplified TCR beta CDR3 regions. Using the HTBI primer set, a first-round RT-PCR was run on the TCR CDR3. TCRdb redid the calling of the multiplex PCR reads with MiXCR, one entry per CDR3 protein. The sample lists around 620,000 distinct CDR3 sequences; approximately 15% were seen once. The source material was blood. Every receptor here comes from a woman under 30 with Graves' ophthalmopathy.

The sample holds many counts of this clonotype. The chain recombines TRBV7-2 with TRBJ2-1, with a weak D call TRBD2 (6 bases). With 1 base removed from V and 4 bases from J, the gap between germline ends came to 20 bases. The CDR3 spans 18 residues. Germline V lookup: CDR1 SGHTA, CDR2 FQGNSA. For the CDR3, the DNA is TGTGCCAGCAGCTTAGTTGCGGGAAGGATCCCGGGTTACAATGAGCAGTTCTTC. Amino acids: CASSLVAGRIPGYNEQFF.

This clonotype was counted ten times or more. This chain joins TRBV20-1 and TRBJ1-5; TRBD1 matches 8 bases. This CDR3 spans 13 amino acids. Germline-derived CDR1 and CDR2 are DFQATT and SNEGSKA (reference sequence). Trimming cost V 2 bases and J 7 bases; bases outside gene matches: 4. CDR3 sequence reads: CSARPDRDQPQHF. The CDR3 nucleotides read TGCAGTGCTAGACCGGACAGGGACCAGCCCCAGCATTTT.

This clonotype was picked up many times. This chain's CDR3 is CASSPGSGGMDQPQHF. The DNA of the CDR3 is TGTGCCAGCTCACCAGGAAGCGGGGGGATGGATCAGCCCCAGCATTTT. V usage is TRBV18 and J usage is TRBJ1-5, with TRBD1 as a possible D gene (5 bases). V was shortened by 2 bases and J by 5 bases, with 16 bases between the two germline ends. The CDR3 is 16 residues long. Germline V gene sequence: CDR1 KGHSH, CDR2 LQKENI.

The chain couples TRBV5-6 to TRBJ2-4; 8 bases are shared with TRBD1. The V and J ends lost 0 bases and 3 bases, in that order; junction bases with no gene match: 11. Germline V gene data show CDR1 as SGHDT and CDR2 as YYEEEE. The CDR3 consists of 18 residues. The CDR3 protein is CASSLAHRTGSVKNIQYF. The CDR3 region has the DNA TGTGCCAGCAGCTTGGCTCATAGGACAGGGTCAGTCAAAAACATTCAGTACTTC.

This clonotype came up many times. The CDR3: CASSGPTEAPYF. The CDR3 bases are TGTGCCAGCAGTGGACCCACGGAAGCCCCGTACTTC. The rearrangement joins TRBV27 to TRBJ2-5; D unclear. This CDR3 region has 12 residues. CDR1 is MNHEY and CDR2 is SMNVEV in the germline V gene (reference sequence). The ends were cut back, 5 bases at V and 13 bases at J, with 17 bases in the middle.

On this clonotype itself: A much larger clonotype is one base distant, so this may be a read error. The missing conserved phenylalanine or tryptophan at the end of this CDR3 makes a read error likely. The chain combines TRBV2 with TRBJ2-4; 9 bases are shared with TRBD2. Germline CDR1 reads SNHLY; CDR2 reads FYNNEI. The CDR3 is made up of 16 amino acids. The CDR3 DNA sequence: TGTGCCAGCAGGGAAGGACTAGCGCGGGCCAAAAACATTCAGTACTCC. Amino acids: CASREGLARAKNIQYS.

This clonotype was counted at least ten times. The CDR3 sequence: CASSPPGLTEAFF. DNA of the CDR3: TGTGCCAGCTCACCACCTGGGTTGACTGAAGCTTTCTTT. The chain couples TRBV18 to TRBJ1-1; no clear D gene. The CDR3 extends over 13 amino acids. Germline CDR1 and CDR2: KGHSH and LQKENI. V lost 0 bases and J 5 bases, leaving 7 bases between the germline ends.

This sequence joins TRBV7-3 and TRBJ1-2; D unresolved. With 5 bases removed from V and 4 bases from J, the gap between germline ends came to 11 bases. CDR3 size: 13 residues. Germline V gives CDR1 SGHTA, CDR2 FQGTGA. CDR3 nucleotide sequence: TGTGCCAGCAGCCTTGGCTTCGGCTATGGCTACACCTTC. It specifies CASSLGFGYGYTF.

As for this clonotype: The missing conserved phenylalanine or tryptophan at the end of this CDR3 makes a read error likely. The J gene is TRBJ1-2, the V gene TRBV4-1; TRBD1 matches at 7 bases. The trim removed 4 bases at V and 4 bases at J, leaving 9 bases unmatched. The CDR3 has 15 amino acids. Germline V gives CDR1 MGHRA, CDR2 YSYEKL. Written as DNA, the CDR3 is TGCGCCAGCAGCCTACAGGGGACCGGTGGCTATGGCTACACCCTC. Translating gives CASSLQGTGGYGYTL.

This clonotype was seen a handful of times. This could be a read error, since a much larger clone is one nucleotide away. CDR3 sequence: CASSLHQRLGLEQFF. The CDR3 DNA follows: TGTGCCAGCAGTTTACATCAAAGGCTTGGGCTAGAGCAGTTCTTC. V usage is TRBV27 and J usage is TRBJ2-1; D is ambiguous. Germline CDR1 MNHEY, CDR2 SMNVEV (reference sequence). V dropped 2 bases and J dropped 10 bases, with 18 bases sitting between them. The CDR3 contains 15 residues.

This clonotype has ten or more counts. The rearrangement links TRBV18 to TRBJ1-5; D is unclear. The CDR3 runs to 13 residues. Germline-derived CDR1 and CDR2 are KGHSH and LQKENI. V was cut by 4 bases and J by 7 bases, with 11 bases left in between. In nucleotides, the CDR3 is TGTGCCAGCTCACTCCCAGGCGCGCAGCCCCAGCATTTT. It translates to CASSLPGAQPQHF.

This rearrangement joins TRBV2 to TRBJ2-5; a possible D gene is TRBD1 (8 bases). The CDR3 has 12 amino acids. With 7 bases removed from V and 13 bases from J, the gap between germline ends came to 19 bases. The V gene's germline CDR1 is SNHLY and CDR2 FYNNEI. In nucleotides, the CDR3 is TGTGCCAGCACGGCCCTAAACAGGGGGGGGTACTTC. It is translated as CASTALNRGGYF.

This clonotype was observed a handful of times. The chain joins TRBV20-1 to TRBJ2-1, with 14 bases matching TRBD2. V was pared by 3 bases and J by 7 bases, with 8 bases of the junction left unmatched. The germline CDR1 and CDR2 sequences are DFQATT and SNEGSKA (reference sequence). CDR3 length: 16 residues. This CDR3 is CSASARTSGRRNEQFF. The CDR3 nucleotides are TGCAGTGCTAGCGCCAGGACTAGCGGGAGGAGGAATGAGCAGTTCTTC.